The T cell receptor beta chain under discussion was sequenced for a study of control samples from healthy donors and cancer patients. CDR1 is MNHNS, CDR2 SASEGT, per germline. The CDR3 contains 14 residues. The ends were cut back, 0 bases at V and 7 bases at J, with 9 bases in the middle. Using immunoSEQ multiplex PCR, the repertoire was profiled, and TCRdb retains in-frame clones only, with some absent. The table shows roughly 170,000 clones, with around 90% occurring only once. The V call is TRBV6-1, the J call TRBJ1-4; unclear D gene. This TCR was sampled from a woman aged 30 to 39 in good health. The specimen was blood. The CDR3 DNA reads as TGTGCCAGCAGTGAAGCCTTGGGTAGTGAAAAACTGTTTTTT. Translation: CASSEALGSEKLFF.